This T cell receptor beta chain derives from a study of blood T cell repertoires in COVID-19. Overall study context: Samples representing acute and convalescent COVID-19 were sourced from the United States, Italy and Spain. T cells, B-cell-depleted T cells, or PBMCs provided the cDNA or gDNA that served as material.

In the authors' methods: Amplification of reference gene primers was used by the study to estimate nucleated cell counts. The assay was immunoSEQ multiplex PCR, and TCRdb's table has in-frame clones only and misses some. V, J and clone size derive from that table, while D and trimming were established from the DNA sequence. The sample gives approximately 300,000 clones, 89% of which show up once; 5% to 7.5% is in the top ten. Sequencing was performed on peripheral blood. The source of this sequence is a man aged 18-30 years who had recovered from COVID-19.

CDR3 in DNA: TGTGCCAGCAGCTTAACGCGTGCGGGGGGAGGAAGCTCCTACGAGCAGTACTTC. This gives the protein CASSLTRAGGGSSYEQYF. V is TRBV7-2 and J is TRBJ2-7; TRBD2 aligns across 8 bases. The CDR3 is made up of 18 amino acids. Germline assignment: CDR1 SGHTA and CDR2 FQGNSA. V lost 2 bases and J lost 0; bases outside the gene matches: 12.